A single sample is the source of the 9 T cell receptor beta chains below, sequenced in a study of blood T cell repertoires in COVID-19. The repertoire was sequenced with immunoSEQ multiplex PCR; TCRdb's copy has only in-frame clones and lacks some. The sample holds under 200,000 clones; roughly 90% are singletons and the top ten take 1.6%. Input material: peripheral blood. The receptors stem from a young man with active or convalescent COVID-19.

This chain connects TRBV4-3 to TRBJ2-7, with a tentative D call TRBD1 (5 bases). There are 15 residues in the CDR3. The V end lost 0 bases, the J end lost 2 bases, and 11 bases lay between the germline ends. Germline V gives CDR1 LGHNA, CDR2 YSLEER. DNA of the CDR3: TGCGCCAGCAGCCAAGAGCAGGGTTTCACCTACGAGCAGTACTTC. It codes for CASSQEQGFTYEQYF.

V gene TRBV5-6 combines with J gene TRBJ1-1; possibly TRBD1 for D (5 bases). Germline CDR1 is SGHDT and CDR2 is YYEEEE. V gave up 3 bases and J gave up 7 bases, with 13 bases separating them. This CDR3 has 13 amino acids. The CDR3 reads CASSSGDRYEAFF. The CDR3 bases are TGTGCCAGCAGCTCCGGTGACAGATATGAAGCTTTCTTT. The variable domain in full, with the rest retrieved from reference TRBV5-6 and TRBJ1-1, is DAGVTQSPTHLIKTRGQQVTLRCSPKSGHDTVSWYQQALGQGPQFIFQYYEEEERQRGNFPDRFSGHQFPNYSSELNVNALLLGDSALYLCASSSGDRYEAFFGQGTRLTVV.

The CDR3: CATTSRGSNQPQHF. The DNA for the CDR3 is TGTGCCACAACCTCCCGAGGAAGCAATCAGCCCCAGCATTTT. The rearrangement joins TRBV5-4 to TRBJ1-5; unclear D gene. The V and J ends lost 9 bases and 1 base respectively, with 14 bases between them. This CDR3 spans 14 amino acids. CDR1 SGHNT and CDR2 YYREEE come from the germline V gene (reference sequence).

This clone was seen a handful of times. J is TRBJ1-2 and V is TRBV6-1; TRBD1 is a possible D gene (6 bases). Germline lookup yields CDR1 MNHNS and CDR2 SASEGT. V gave up 2 bases and J gave up 8 bases, with 9 bases separating them. This CDR3 is 12 amino acids long. CDR3 protein: CASSEQGRGYTF. The CDR3 DNA reads TGTGCCAGCAGTGAACAGGGGCGCGGCTACACCTTC.

The chain has TRBV14 and TRBJ2-3, with D maybe TRBD2 (5 bases). Germline lookup yields CDR1 SGHDN and CDR2 FVKESK. The CDR3 is 14 amino acids. V was clipped by 2 bases and J by 6 bases, with 12 bases between them. For the CDR3, the DNA is TGTGCCAGCAGCCAAATTGTGAGGGCGGATACGCAGTATTTT. Translating gives CASSQIVRADTQYF.

The chain carries TRBV5-1 and TRBJ2-7; 13 bases align to TRBD2. Germline V gene data show CDR1 as SGHRS and CDR2 as YFSETQ. The CDR3 runs 15 residues. V dropped 4 bases and J dropped 0; count of bases not matched to a gene: 1. The CDR3 is CASSGTSGVSYEQYF. CDR3 DNA sequence: TGCGCCAGCAGCGGGACTAGCGGGGTCTCCTACGAGCAGTACTTC.

The chain is built from TRBV7-2 and TRBJ2-7; tentatively, D is TRBD1 (6 bases). The V gene's germline CDR1 is SGHTA and CDR2 FQGNSA. The CDR3 runs 18 residues. V was clipped by 2 bases and J by 0 bases, with 20 bases between them. In DNA form, the CDR3 reads TGTGCCAGCAGCTTAACCACCCCCCTTCCCAGGGGCTCCTACGAGCAGTACTTC. It translates to CASSLTTPLPRGSYEQYF.

The chain has TRBV2 and TRBJ2-1; 12 bases align to TRBD2. Germline values: CDR1 SNHLY, CDR2 FYNNEI. The CDR3 extends over 15 amino acids. The trim removed 8 bases at V and 6 bases at J, leaving 8 bases unmatched. In nucleotides, the CDR3 is TGTGCCAGCGGCCTAACTAGCGGGGGGTTCAATGAGCAGTTCTTC. This gives the protein CASGLTSGGFNEQFF.

The table lists this clone with a count of one. The chain uses TRBV19 and TRBJ1-3; D is unclear. Trimming pared 7 bases from V and 0 bases from J, leaving 10 bases between. Germline CDR1 is LNHDA and CDR2 is SQIVND (reference sequence). This CDR3 region has 14 residues. The CDR3 loop is CASTMRTSGNTIYF. The CDR3 nucleotides read TGTGCCAGTACTATGAGAACCTCTGGAAACACCATATATTTT.